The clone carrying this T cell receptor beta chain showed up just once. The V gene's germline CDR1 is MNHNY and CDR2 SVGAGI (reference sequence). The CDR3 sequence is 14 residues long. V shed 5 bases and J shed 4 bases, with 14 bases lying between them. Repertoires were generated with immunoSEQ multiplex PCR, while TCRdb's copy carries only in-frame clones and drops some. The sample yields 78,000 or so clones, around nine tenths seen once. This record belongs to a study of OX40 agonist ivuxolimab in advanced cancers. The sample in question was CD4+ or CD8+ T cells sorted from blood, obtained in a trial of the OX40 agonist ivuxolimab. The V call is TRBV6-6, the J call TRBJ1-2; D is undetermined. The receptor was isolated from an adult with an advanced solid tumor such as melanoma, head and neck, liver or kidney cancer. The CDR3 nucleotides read TGTGCCAGCAGTCCCCGGACGGTAGGCTATGGCTACACCTTC. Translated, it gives CASSPRTVGYGYTF.